This note documents a single TCR beta chain sequence. The antigen is unknown. From germline, CDR1 is DFQATT and CDR2 SNEGSKA (reference sequence). CDR3 length equals 12 residues. Through 5' RACE with UMI labels, the TRB cDNA libraries were prepared. TCRdb reprocessed the 5' RACE reads and reports one entry per CDR3 protein, with no DNA. The sample totals tens of thousands of distinct CDR3 sequences. Naive CD8+ T cells had a CD45RO-CCR7+CD27+CD95- phenotype. The source of the sample is a study of CXCR3-negative and CXCR3-positive naive CD8 T cells. General observations from the study: TRBV-TRBJ usage matched between naive CXCR3-negative and CXCR3-positive cells but not between memory cells. Because surface CD5 did not distinguish the naive subsets, TCR strength was inferred from TRB CDR3 properties.

The rearrangement uses TRBV20-1 and TRBJ1-1; the D gene TCRdb calls, TRBD1, cannot be checked with no DNA. The clonotype originates from a human donor in good health. Some clones in this sample may be carry-over from other donors' samples. What was sequenced was naive CXCR3- CD8+ T cells from blood. Subset denoted: CD45RO-CCR7+CD27+CD95- naive CD8+ T cells lacking CXCR3 (TNR3-). CDR3 loop: CSARGQPVEAFF.